This T cell receptor (beta chain) was found in a study of regulatory T cells in long-lasting Graves disease. Study-level information: Over 5 years of antithyroid drugs with positive TSH receptor antibodies was taken to mean persistent Graves' disease. General study points: New patients shared 800 to 1,000 public clonotypes, and persistent patients shared more, with over 2,500. Reduced TCR diversity was observed in persistent Graves' patients versus newly diagnosed patients.

Indicated time point: persistent/refractory GD, antithyroid drugs over 5 years with positive TRAb. From PBMCs, RNA was extracted and then used to make the TCR library. The germline V and J ends were trimmed by 8 bases and 2 bases, with 9 bases remaining between them. Germline-derived CDR1 and CDR2 are MDHEN and SYDVKM. This CDR3 region has 12 residues. This clonotype was found many times. No antigen is known for it. Relying on iRepertoire HTBI primers and Arm-PCR of CDR3 regions, the team built TCR beta libraries. TCRdb called the multiplex PCR reads again in MiXCR, with one record for every CDR3 protein. The sample comprises a few hundred thousand distinct CDR3 sequences, roughly 23% of which are singletons, and roughly an eighth rests with the top ten.

The source was peripheral blood mononuclear cells (PBMCs), collected when the disease was refractory, from a patient treated with antithyroid drugs. The chain carries TRBV28 and TRBJ2-5; TRBD1 is a possible D gene (6 bases). The TCR was taken from a female donor with Graves disease. The CDR3 here is CASQDSQETQYF. The CDR3 nucleotides are TGTGCCAGCCAGGACAGTCAAGAGACCCAGTACTTC.